These T cell receptor beta chains were read from a single sample in a study of blood T cell repertoires in COVID-19. Assay used: immunoSEQ multiplex PCR; TCRdb lists only in-frame clones, some missing. The profile shows 310,000 or so clones, approximately 86% of them singletons. Sequencing was performed on peripheral blood. Source of these receptors: a man aged 25 to 45 with COVID-19, enrolled during active disease. The CDR3 runs from the conserved cysteine through the conserved F or W. Fields, in order: clone size, V gene, J gene, D gene, CDR3 protein, CDR3 DNA. A D gene is named only where the DNA matches it firmly. Rows may omit the clone size; those that give it use once, few, many or a size class.

clone size: NA
V gene: TRBV27
J gene: TRBJ1-6
D gene: NA
CDR3 protein: CASRSGQQAFYNSPLHF
CDR3 DNA: TGTGCCAGCAGATCAGGACAGCAAGCCTTTTATAATTCACCCCTCCACTTT

clone size: once
V gene: TRBV10-3
J gene: TRBJ2-3
D gene: NA
CDR3 protein: CAISPSNRGTDTQYF
CDR3 DNA: TGTGCCATCAGTCCCTCGAACAGAGGCACAGATACGCAGTATTTT

clone size: NA
V gene: TRBV4-3
J gene: TRBJ2-3
D gene: TRBD2
CDR3 protein: CASSQGPSGGSDTQYF
CDR3 DNA: TGCGCCAGCAGCCAAGGCCCTAGCGGAGGGTCGGATACGCAGTATTTT

clone size: once
V gene: TRBV27
J gene: TRBJ1-2
D gene: TRBD1
CDR3 protein: CASSFKTGFGYTF
CDR3 DNA: TGTGCCAGCAGTTTTAAGACAGGGTTTGGCTACACCTTC

clone size: NA
V gene: TRBV28
J gene: TRBJ2-1
D gene: NA
CDR3 protein: CASSFRGWWNEQFF
CDR3 DNA: TGTGCCAGCAGTTTCCGCGGGTGGTGGAATGAGCAGTTCTTC

clone size: NA
V gene: TRBV29-1
J gene: TRBJ1-1
D gene: NA
CDR3 protein: CSVAYRAVGTEAFF
CDR3 DNA: TGCAGCGTTGCCTACAGGGCGGTGGGCACTGAAGCTTTCTTT

clone size: NA
V gene: TRBV9
J gene: TRBJ2-3
D gene: NA
CDR3 protein: CASSVGTATTDTQYF
CDR3 DNA: TGTGCCAGCAGCGTAGGGACAGCTACCACAGATACGCAGTATTTT

clone size: NA
V gene: TRBV7-3
J gene: TRBJ2-1
D gene: NA
CDR3 protein: CASSLTSSNEQFF
CDR3 DNA: TGTGCCAGCAGCTTAACTAGCAGCAATGAGCAGTTCTTC

clone size: NA
V gene: TRBV3-1/TRBV3-2
J gene: TRBJ2-5
D gene: TRBD2
CDR3 protein: CASRRTSGGLQETQYF
CDR3 DNA: TGTGCCAGCAGGCGGACTAGCGGGGGCCTCCAAGAGACCCAGTACTTC

clone size: NA
V gene: TRBV19
J gene: TRBJ2-2
D gene: NA
CDR3 protein: CATTPLLALGTSGELFF
CDR3 DNA: TGTGCCACCACCCCATTACTAGCTCTAGGGACCTCCGGGGAGCTGTTTTTT

clone size: NA
V gene: TRBV15
J gene: TRBJ1-2
D gene: TRBD1
CDR3 protein: CATSPRGQGFGNYGYTF
CDR3 DNA: TGTGCCACCAGCCCGAGGGGACAGGGTTTCGGTAACTATGGCTACACCTTC

clone size: NA
V gene: TRBV18
J gene: TRBJ1-3
D gene: NA
CDR3 protein: CASSVGGAAGNTIYF
CDR3 DNA: TGTGCCAGCTCCGTCGGGGGTGCGGCAGGAAACACCATATATTTT

clone size: NA
V gene: TRBV5-6
J gene: TRBJ1-2
D gene: TRBD1
CDR3 protein: CASSLTGGLSGYTF
CDR3 DNA: TGTGCCAGCAGCTTGACAGGGGGCCTGAGTGGCTACACCTTC

clone size: NA
V gene: TRBV6-2/TRBV6-3
J gene: TRBJ2-3
D gene: NA
CDR3 protein: CASSSGLSRRYF
CDR3 DNA: TGTGCCAGCAGTTCTGGGCTCAGCAGGCGGTATTTT

clone size: NA
V gene: TRBV7-9
J gene: TRBJ2-3
D gene: TRBD1
CDR3 protein: CASSPDRVGTDTQYF
CDR3 DNA: TGTGCCAGCAGCCCGGACAGGGTGGGAACAGATACGCAGTATTTT

clone size: NA
V gene: TRBV7-8
J gene: TRBJ1-2
D gene: NA
CDR3 protein: CASSPGGAPYGYTF
CDR3 DNA: TGTGCCAGCAGCCCCGGGGGGGCCCCCTATGGCTACACCTTC

clone size: NA
V gene: TRBV19
J gene: TRBJ2-3
D gene: TRBD1
CDR3 protein: CASTSTGVDTQYF
CDR3 DNA: TGTGCCAGTACCTCGACAGGGGTAGATACGCAGTATTTT

clone size: NA
V gene: TRBV10-3
J gene: TRBJ2-3
D gene: TRBD1
CDR3 protein: CAINRDRGDTQYF
CDR3 DNA: TGTGCCATCAACCGGGACAGGGGAGATACGCAGTATTTT

clone size: NA
V gene: TRBV20-1
J gene: TRBJ1-5
D gene: NA
CDR3 protein: CSASRGGDSNQPQHF
CDR3 DNA: TGCAGTGCTAGTCGGGGGGGGGATAGCAATCAGCCCCAGCATTTT

clone size: NA
V gene: TRBV9
J gene: TRBJ2-5
D gene: NA
CDR3 protein: CASSGRGAETQYF
CDR3 DNA: TGTGCCAGCAGCGGGCGTGGGGCGGAGACCCAGTACTTC

clone size: NA
V gene: TRBV9
J gene: TRBJ1-2
D gene: NA
CDR3 protein: CASSVGLEQYGYTF
CDR3 DNA: TGTGCCAGCAGCGTAGGGTTGGAGCAGTATGGCTACACCTTC

clone size: few
V gene: TRBV6-2/TRBV6-3
J gene: TRBJ2-6
D gene: NA
CDR3 protein: CASSYPRAGANVLTF
CDR3 DNA: TGTGCCAGCAGTTACCCCAGGGCTGGGGCCAACGTCCTGACTTTC

clone size: NA
V gene: TRBV4-1
J gene: TRBJ1-2
D gene: NA
CDR3 protein: CASSQDRYGYTF
CDR3 DNA: TGCGCCAGCAGCCAAGACCGCTATGGCTACACCTTC

clone size: NA
V gene: TRBV3-1/TRBV3-2
J gene: TRBJ2-7
D gene: TRBD2
CDR3 protein: CASSQGGLAGAYEQYF
CDR3 DNA: TGTGCCAGCAGCCAGGGGGGACTAGCGGGAGCCTACGAGCAGTACTTC

clone size: NA
V gene: TRBV6-5
J gene: TRBJ2-7
D gene: TRBD1
CDR3 protein: CASIWTGGYEQYF
CDR3 DNA: TGTGCCAGCATCTGGACAGGGGGCTACGAGCAGTACTTC

clone size: NA
V gene: TRBV28
J gene: TRBJ1-5
D gene: TRBD1
CDR3 protein: CASSFIQGVSNQPQHF
CDR3 DNA: TGTGCCAGCAGTTTCATCCAGGGGGTAAGCAATCAGCCCCAGCATTTT

clone size: NA
V gene: TRBV10-3
J gene: TRBJ2-3
D gene: NA
CDR3 protein: CAIKPTASDTQYF
CDR3 DNA: TGTGCCATCAAACCAACAGCTTCAGATACGCAGTATTTT

clone size: NA
V gene: TRBV28
J gene: TRBJ2-1
D gene: TRBD2
CDR3 protein: CASSLGGLAGVSYEQFF
CDR3 DNA: TGTGCCAGCAGTTTAGGGGGGCTAGCGGGAGTTAGTTATGAGCAGTTCTTC

clone size: few
V gene: TRBV19
J gene: TRBJ1-4
D gene: TRBD1
CDR3 protein: CASSIFGTGGEDEKLFF
CDR3 DNA: TGTGCCAGTAGTATATTTGGGACAGGGGGCGAGGATGAAAAACTGTTTTTT

clone size: NA
V gene: TRBV24-1
J gene: TRBJ1-2
D gene: NA
CDR3 protein: CATISRGGNVDYGYTF
CDR3 DNA: TGTGCCACCATATCAAGGGGCGGCAACGTCGACTATGGCTACACCTTC

clone size: NA
V gene: TRBV5-6
J gene: TRBJ1-5
D gene: TRBD1
CDR3 protein: CASSNSRDRGPNQPQHF
CDR3 DNA: TGTGCCAGCAGCAATTCCCGGGACAGGGGTCCCAATCAGCCCCAGCATTTT

clone size: NA
V gene: TRBV19
J gene: TRBJ1-1
D gene: TRBD1
CDR3 protein: CASSIYRGSGNTEAFF
CDR3 DNA: TGTGCCAGTAGTATCTACAGGGGGTCAGGAAACACTGAAGCTTTCTTT

clone size: NA
V gene: TRBV19
J gene: TRBJ2-1
D gene: TRBD2
CDR3 protein: CASRPGTSGSSYNEQFF
CDR3 DNA: TGTGCCAGTCGTCCCGGGACTAGCGGGAGTTCCTACAATGAGCAGTTCTTC

clone size: NA
V gene: TRBV7-9
J gene: TRBJ1-1
D gene: TRBD1
CDR3 protein: CASSLMTGGWTEAFF
CDR3 DNA: TGTGCCAGCAGCTTGATGACAGGGGGCTGGACTGAAGCTTTCTTT

clone size: few
V gene: TRBV7-3
J gene: TRBJ2-2
D gene: TRBD2
CDR3 protein: CASSLGLVTGELFF
CDR3 DNA: TGTGCCAGCAGCTTAGGACTAGTCACCGGGGAGCTGTTTTTT

clone size: few
V gene: TRBV28
J gene: TRBJ1-2
D gene: TRBD1
CDR3 protein: CASSFTGAAYGYTF
CDR3 DNA: TGTGCCAGCAGTTTCACAGGGGCCGCCTATGGCTACACCTTC

clone size: NA
V gene: TRBV9
J gene: TRBJ1-1
D gene: NA
CDR3 protein: CASSVDEGGSTEAFF
CDR3 DNA: TGTGCCAGCAGCGTAGACGAGGGAGGGAGCACTGAAGCTTTCTTT

clone size: NA
V gene: TRBV5-1
J gene: TRBJ2-3
D gene: NA
CDR3 protein: CASHTDTSTDTQYF
CDR3 DNA: TGCGCCAGCCATACCGACACCTCCACAGATACGCAGTATTTT

clone size: NA
V gene: TRBV28
J gene: TRBJ1-1
D gene: TRBD1
CDR3 protein: CASSLGQGGLMNTEAFF
CDR3 DNA: TGTGCCAGCAGTTTAGGACAGGGTGGGCTCATGAACACTGAAGCTTTCTTT

clone size: NA
V gene: TRBV21-1
J gene: TRBJ1-1
D gene: NA
CDR3 protein: CASSKEARDRGLITEAFF
CDR3 DNA: TGTGCCAGCAGCAAGGAAGCCCGGGACAGGGGTCTGATCACTGAAGCTTTCTTT

clone size: NA
V gene: TRBV28
J gene: TRBJ1-3
D gene: NA
CDR3 protein: CASRRRRASKGNTIYF
CDR3 DNA: TGTGCCAGCAGACGTCGGCGGGCCTCTAAAGGAAACACCATATATTTT

clone size: NA
V gene: TRBV5-4
J gene: TRBJ1-2
D gene: NA
CDR3 protein: CASSLGGYYGYTF
CDR3 DNA: TGTGCCAGCAGCTTGGGAGGGTACTATGGCTACACCTTC

clone size: NA
V gene: TRBV12-3/TRBV12-4
J gene: TRBJ2-1
D gene: NA
CDR3 protein: CASNFLGDEQFF
CDR3 DNA: TGTGCCAGCAACTTTCTAGGGGATGAGCAGTTCTTC

clone size: NA
V gene: TRBV7-7
J gene: TRBJ2-1
D gene: TRBD1
CDR3 protein: CASSLGSGQVSNEQFF
CDR3 DNA: TGTGCCAGCAGCTTAGGATCGGGACAGGTCTCCAATGAGCAGTTCTTC

clone size: NA
V gene: TRBV19
J gene: TRBJ2-7
D gene: NA
CDR3 protein: CASSIASAQGYEQYF
CDR3 DNA: TGTGCCAGTAGTATAGCCTCGGCACAGGGCTACGAGCAGTACTTC

clone size: NA
V gene: TRBV3-1/TRBV3-2
J gene: TRBJ1-2
D gene: TRBD1
CDR3 protein: CASSQEQGRYYGYTF
CDR3 DNA: TGTGCCAGCAGCCAAGAACAGGGGCGATACTATGGCTACACCTTC

clone size: NA
V gene: TRBV7-2
J gene: TRBJ2-3
D gene: NA
CDR3 protein: CASSLRWDTQYF
CDR3 DNA: TGTGCCAGCAGCTTGAGGTGGGATACGCAGTATTTT

clone size: NA
V gene: TRBV3-1/TRBV3-2
J gene: TRBJ2-1
D gene: TRBD2
CDR3 protein: CASSQRVAGASYNEQFF
CDR3 DNA: TGTGCCAGCAGCCAAAGAGTAGCGGGAGCCTCCTACAATGAGCAGTTCTTC

clone size: NA
V gene: TRBV15
J gene: TRBJ2-2
D gene: NA
CDR3 protein: CATKTVVWGELFF
CDR3 DNA: TGTGCCACAAAGACAGTGGTTTGGGGGGAGCTGTTTTTT

clone size: NA
V gene: TRBV7-9
J gene: TRBJ2-5
D gene: NA
CDR3 protein: CASKGHQETQYF
CDR3 DNA: TGTGCCAGCAAGGGACATCAAGAGACCCAGTACTTC

clone size: NA
V gene: TRBV2
J gene: TRBJ1-2
D gene: NA
CDR3 protein: CASSEWGSVYGYTF
CDR3 DNA: TGTGCCAGCAGTGAATGGGGCTCGGTCTATGGCTACACCTTC

clone size: NA
V gene: TRBV9
J gene: TRBJ2-7
D gene: TRBD2
CDR3 protein: CASSPPGGGYEQYF
CDR3 DNA: TGTGCCAGCAGCCCCCCCGGCGGGGGCTACGAGCAGTACTTC

clone size: NA
V gene: TRBV29-1
J gene: TRBJ2-1
D gene: NA
CDR3 protein: CSGLSGEQFF
CDR3 DNA: TGCAGCGGCCTATCGGGAGAGCAGTTCTTC

clone size: few
V gene: TRBV7-3
J gene: TRBJ2-2
D gene: TRBD2
CDR3 protein: CASSLSPGTSVAGELFF
CDR3 DNA: TGTGCCAGCAGCTTATCACCCGGGACTAGCGTCGCCGGGGAGCTGTTTTTT

clone size: few
V gene: TRBV19
J gene: TRBJ2-1
D gene: TRBD2
CDR3 protein: CASSIGLFSGRGEQFF
CDR3 DNA: TGTGCCAGTAGTATAGGCCTTTTTAGCGGGAGAGGTGAGCAGTTCTTC